In this sample, the clone carrying this T cell receptor (beta chain) turned up once. This sample is part of a study of blood T cell repertoires in COVID-19. As for the study in general: Samples of COVID-19 (acute and convalescent) were obtained from the United States, Italy and Spain.

Methods used by the authors: Reference gene primer amplification yielded estimated nucleated cell counts. Assay: immunoSEQ multiplex PCR; the TCRdb copy retains only in-frame clones and omits some. The V and J calls and the clone size are those of that table, but D and trimming were determined from the DNA. In the table there are some 100,000 clones, 80% of which are singletons. The CDR3 has 15 residues. From germline, CDR1 is GTSNPN and CDR2 SVGIG (reference sequence). The V and J ends lost 3 bases and 9 bases, in that order; junction bases with no gene match: 14. What was sequenced was peripheral blood. The chain links TRBV30 to TRBJ2-7; 10 bases match TRBD1. This receptor was identified in a man in his 70s with active or convalescent COVID-19. CDR3 DNA: TGTGCCTGGAGGGGTTGGGACAGGGGTTTTCAAGTGCAGTACTTC. It is translated as CAWRGWDRGFQVQYF.